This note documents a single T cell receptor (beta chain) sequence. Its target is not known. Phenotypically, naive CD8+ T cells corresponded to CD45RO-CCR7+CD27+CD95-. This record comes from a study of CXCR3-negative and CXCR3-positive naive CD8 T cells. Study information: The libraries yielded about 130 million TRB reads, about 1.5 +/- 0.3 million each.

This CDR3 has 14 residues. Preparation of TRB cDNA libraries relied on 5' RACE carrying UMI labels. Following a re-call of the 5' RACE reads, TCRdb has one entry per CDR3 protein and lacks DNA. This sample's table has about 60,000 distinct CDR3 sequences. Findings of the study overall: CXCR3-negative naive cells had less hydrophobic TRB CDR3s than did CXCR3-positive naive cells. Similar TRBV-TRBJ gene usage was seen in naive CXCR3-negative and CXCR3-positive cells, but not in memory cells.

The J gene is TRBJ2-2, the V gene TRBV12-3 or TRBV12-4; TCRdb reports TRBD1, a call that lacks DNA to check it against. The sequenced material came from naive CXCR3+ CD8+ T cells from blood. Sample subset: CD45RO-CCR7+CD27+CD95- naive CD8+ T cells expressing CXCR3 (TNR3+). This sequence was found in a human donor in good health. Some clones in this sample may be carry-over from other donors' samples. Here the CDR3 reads CASSPAGGHGELFF.